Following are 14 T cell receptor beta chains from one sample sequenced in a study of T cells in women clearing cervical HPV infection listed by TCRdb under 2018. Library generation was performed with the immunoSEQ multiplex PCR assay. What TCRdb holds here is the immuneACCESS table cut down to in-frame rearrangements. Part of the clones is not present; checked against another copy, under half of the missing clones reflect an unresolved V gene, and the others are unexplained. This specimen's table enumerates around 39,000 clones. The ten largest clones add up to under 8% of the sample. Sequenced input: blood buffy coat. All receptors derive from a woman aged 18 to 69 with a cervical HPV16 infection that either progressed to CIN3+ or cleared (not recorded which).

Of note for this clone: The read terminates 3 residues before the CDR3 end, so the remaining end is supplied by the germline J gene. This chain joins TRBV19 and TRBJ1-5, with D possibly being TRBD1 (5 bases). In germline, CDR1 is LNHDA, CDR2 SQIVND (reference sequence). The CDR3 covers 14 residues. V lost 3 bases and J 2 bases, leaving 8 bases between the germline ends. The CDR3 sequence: CASSIWGGNQPQHF. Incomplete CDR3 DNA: TGTGCCAGTAGTATTTGGGGCGGCAATCAGCCC.

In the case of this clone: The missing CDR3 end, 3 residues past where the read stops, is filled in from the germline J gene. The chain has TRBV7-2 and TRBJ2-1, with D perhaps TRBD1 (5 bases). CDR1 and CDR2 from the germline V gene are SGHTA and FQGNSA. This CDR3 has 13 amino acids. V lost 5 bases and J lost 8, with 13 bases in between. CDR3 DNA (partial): TGTGCCAGCAGCCCCACAGGTGATGATGAG. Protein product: CASSPTGDDE. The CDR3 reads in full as CASSPTGDDEQFF.

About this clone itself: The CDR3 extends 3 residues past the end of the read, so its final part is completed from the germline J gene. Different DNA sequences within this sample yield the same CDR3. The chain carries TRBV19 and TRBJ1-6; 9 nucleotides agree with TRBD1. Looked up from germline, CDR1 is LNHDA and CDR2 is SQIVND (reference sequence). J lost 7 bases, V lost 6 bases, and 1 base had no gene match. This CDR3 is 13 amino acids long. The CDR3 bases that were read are TGTGCCAGTAGCGGACAGGGGAATTCACCC. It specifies CASSGQGNSP. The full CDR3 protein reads CASSGQGNSPLHF.

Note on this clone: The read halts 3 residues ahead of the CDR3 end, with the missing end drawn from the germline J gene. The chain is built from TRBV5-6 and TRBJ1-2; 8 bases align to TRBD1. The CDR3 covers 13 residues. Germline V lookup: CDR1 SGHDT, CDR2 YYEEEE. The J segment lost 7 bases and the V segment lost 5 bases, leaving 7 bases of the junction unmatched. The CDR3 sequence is CASSHDRGSGYTF. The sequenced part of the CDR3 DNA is TGTGCCAGCAGTCACGACAGGGGAAGTGGC.

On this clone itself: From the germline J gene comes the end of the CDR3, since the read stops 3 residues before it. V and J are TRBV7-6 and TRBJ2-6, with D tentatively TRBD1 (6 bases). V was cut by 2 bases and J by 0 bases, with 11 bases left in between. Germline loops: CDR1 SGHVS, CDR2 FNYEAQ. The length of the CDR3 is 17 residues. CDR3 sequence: CASSLTTGNSGANVLTF. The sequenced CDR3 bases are TGTGCCAGCAGCTTAACCACAGGGAACTCTGGGGCCAACGTC.

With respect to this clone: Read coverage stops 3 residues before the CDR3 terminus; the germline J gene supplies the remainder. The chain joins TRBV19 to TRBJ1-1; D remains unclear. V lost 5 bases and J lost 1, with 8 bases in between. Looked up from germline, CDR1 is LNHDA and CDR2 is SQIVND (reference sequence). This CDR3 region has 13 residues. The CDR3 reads CASSVRQNTEAFF. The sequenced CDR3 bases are TGTGCCAGTAGTGTGCGACAGAACACTGAA.

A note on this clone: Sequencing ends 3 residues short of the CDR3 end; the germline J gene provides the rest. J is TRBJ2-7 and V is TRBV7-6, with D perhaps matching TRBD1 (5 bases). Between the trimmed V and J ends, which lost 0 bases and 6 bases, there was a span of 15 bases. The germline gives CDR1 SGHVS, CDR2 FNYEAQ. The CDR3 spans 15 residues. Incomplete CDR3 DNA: TGTGCCAGCAGCTTAGCGATGGGGCAGGGTGGCGAG. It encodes CASSLAMGQGGE. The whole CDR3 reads CASSLAMGQGGEQYF.

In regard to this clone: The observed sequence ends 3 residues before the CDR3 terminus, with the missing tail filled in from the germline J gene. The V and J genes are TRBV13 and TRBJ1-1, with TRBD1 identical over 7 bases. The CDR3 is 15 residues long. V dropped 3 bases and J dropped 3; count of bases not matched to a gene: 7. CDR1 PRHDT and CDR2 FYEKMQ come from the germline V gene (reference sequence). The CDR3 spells CASSFRRGADTEAFF. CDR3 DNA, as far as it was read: TGTGCCAGCAGCTTTCGCAGGGGGGCCGACACTGAA.

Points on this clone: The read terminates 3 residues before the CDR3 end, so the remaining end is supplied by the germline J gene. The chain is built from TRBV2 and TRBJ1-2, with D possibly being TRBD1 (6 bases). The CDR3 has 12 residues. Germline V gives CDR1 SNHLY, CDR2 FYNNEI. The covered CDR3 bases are TGTGCCAGCAGTGCACAGGGTATAGGC. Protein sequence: CASSAQGIG. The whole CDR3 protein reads CASSAQGIGYTF.

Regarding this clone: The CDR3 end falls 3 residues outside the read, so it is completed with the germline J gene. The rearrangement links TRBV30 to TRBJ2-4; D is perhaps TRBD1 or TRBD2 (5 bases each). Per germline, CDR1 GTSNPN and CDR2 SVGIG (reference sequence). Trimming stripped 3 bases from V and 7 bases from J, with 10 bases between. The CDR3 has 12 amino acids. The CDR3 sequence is CAWSPEGNIQYF. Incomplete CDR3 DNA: TGTGCCTGGAGCCCAGAGGGGAACATT.

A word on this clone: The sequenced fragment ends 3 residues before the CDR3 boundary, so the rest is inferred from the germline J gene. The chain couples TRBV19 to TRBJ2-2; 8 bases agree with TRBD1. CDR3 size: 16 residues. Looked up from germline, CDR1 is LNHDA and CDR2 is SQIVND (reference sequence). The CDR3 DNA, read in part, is TGTGCCACCGGACAGGGTTCTATCTCTGGGGCCAACGTG. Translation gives CATGQGSISGANV. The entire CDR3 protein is CATGQGSISGANVLFF.

The covered CDR3 bases are TGTGCCAGCAGTTTAGTAGCGGGGGGAGTCTACGAG. It translates to CASSLVAGGVYE. The whole CDR3 sequence is CASSLVAGGVYEQYF. The V gene is TRBV12-3 or TRBV12-4, the J gene TRBJ2-7, with 10 nucleotides matching TRBD2. The read ends 3 residues before the CDR3 terminus; that terminus is restored from the germline J gene. This CDR3 contains 15 residues. V shed 1 base, J shed 3 bases, and the junction held 3 bases outside the gene matches.

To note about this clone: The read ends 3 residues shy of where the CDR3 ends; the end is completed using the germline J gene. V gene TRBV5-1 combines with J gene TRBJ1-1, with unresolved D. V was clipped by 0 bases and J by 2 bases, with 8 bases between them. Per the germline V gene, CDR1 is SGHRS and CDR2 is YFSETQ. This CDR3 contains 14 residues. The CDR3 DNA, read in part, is TGCGCCAGCAGCTTGGCCGTGGCCAACACTGAA. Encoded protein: CASSLAVANTE. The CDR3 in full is CASSLAVANTEAFF.

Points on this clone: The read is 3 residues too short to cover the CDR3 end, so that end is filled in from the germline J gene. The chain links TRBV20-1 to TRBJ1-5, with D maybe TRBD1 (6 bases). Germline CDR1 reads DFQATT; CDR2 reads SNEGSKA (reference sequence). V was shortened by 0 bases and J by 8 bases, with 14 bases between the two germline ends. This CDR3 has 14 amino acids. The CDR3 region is CSARDVQGSEPQHF. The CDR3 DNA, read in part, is TGCAGTGCTAGAGACGTACAGGGTTCGGAGCCC.